Below are 14 T cell receptor beta chains sequenced from a single sample in a study of blood T cell repertoires in COVID-19. TCRdb's table, derived via immunoSEQ multiplex PCR, lists solely in-frame clones and lacks some. The sample lists about 370,000 clones; 85% to 90% were seen once. Sequencing input: peripheral blood. All receptors come from a man aged 18 to 30 with active or convalescent COVID-19.

The V gene is TRBV24-1, the J gene TRBJ2-1; 8 bases match TRBD1. This CDR3 is built from 14 residues. Germline CDR1 KGHDR, CDR2 SFDVKD. V lost 10 bases and J lost 4; bases outside the gene matches: 8. The CDR3 spells CATGQGIGYNEQFF. The CDR3 DNA reads as TGTGCCACAGGACAGGGAATAGGGTACAATGAGCAGTTCTTC.

This chain links TRBV18 with TRBJ1-5, with TRBD1 as a possible D gene (5 bases). V gave up 2 bases and J gave up 6 bases, with 11 bases separating them. The CDR3 is made up of 14 amino acids. Germline V gene lookup returns CDR1 KGHSH and CDR2 LQKENI. In DNA, the CDR3 is TGTGCCAGCTCACCAGGAGGGGCTAGTCAGCCCCAGCATTTT. Protein product: CASSPGGASQPQHF.

A note on this clone: Distinct nucleotide sequences in the sample also encode this CDR3. The chain employs TRBV28 and TRBJ2-3, with a possible D match to TRBD1 (5 bases). This CDR3 comprises 14 residues. The V gene lost 3 bases and the J gene lost 0 bases, with 7 bases spanning the gap. Germline loops: CDR1 MDHEN, CDR2 SYDVKM. The CDR3 spells CASSLAGSTDTQYF. For the CDR3, the DNA is TGTGCCAGCAGTTTGGCAGGGAGCACAGATACGCAGTATTTT.

The chain carries TRBV10-2 and TRBJ2-7, with D tentatively TRBD2 (5 bases). Between the trimmed V and J ends, which lost 1 base and 7 bases, there was a span of 11 bases. Germline V lookup: CDR1 WSHSY, CDR2 SAAADI. CDR3 length: 13 amino acids. As DNA, the CDR3 is TGCGCCAGCAGTGAGTTTAGCGAGAGGGAGCAGTACTTC. Its translation: CASSEFSEREQYF.

The chain has TRBV18 and TRBJ1-6, with D uncertain. The CDR3 contains 14 residues. CDR1 is KGHSH and CDR2 is LQKENI in the germline V gene. Trimming cost V 6 bases and J 10 bases, with 16 bases left between them. CDR3 DNA sequence: TGTGCCAGCTCCCGAAGGGAGCTGGGATCACCCCTCCACTTT. Encoded protein: CASSRRELGSPLHF.

The chain has TRBV6-5 and TRBJ1-2, with 7 bases identical to TRBD1. The length of the CDR3 is 12 residues. Germline CDR1 and CDR2: MNHEY and SVGAGI. V dropped 8 bases and J dropped 7; count of bases not matched to a gene: 7. In DNA, the CDR3 is TGTGCCAGCCACAGGGGAGGACTTGGCTACACCTTC. Translated: CASHRGGLGYTF.

Comment on this clone: Other DNA sequences within the sample encode an identical CDR3. This chain links TRBV2 with TRBJ2-7, with a tentative D call TRBD1 (5 bases). V was trimmed by 5 bases and J by 4 bases, leaving 12 bases between them. CDR3 length: 13 residues. Germline V CDR1 and CDR2: SNHLY, FYNNEI. The CDR3 region is CASSRQGGYEQYF. The CDR3 DNA reads TGTGCCAGCAGTAGGCAGGGTGGGTACGAGCAGTACTTC.

The chain joins TRBV7-6 to TRBJ1-2; weak D call: TRBD1 (6 bases). Germline CDR1 is SGHVS and CDR2 is FNYEAQ. V lost 2 bases, J lost 9 bases, and 10 bases lay in between. The CDR3 spans 12 residues. CDR3 bases: TGTGCCAGCAGCTTATCCGGGGACAGCTACACCTTC. Translation: CASSLSGDSYTF. Full variable domain (remainder filled in from reference TRBV7-6 and TRBJ1-2): GAGVSQSPRYKVTKRGQDVALRCDPISGHVSLYWYRQALGQGPEFLTYFNYEAQQDKSGLPNDRFSAERPEGSISTLTIQRTEQRDSAMYRCASSLSGDSYTFGSGTRLTVV.

V is TRBV4-1 and J is TRBJ1-5; D remains ambiguous. From germline, CDR1 is MGHRA and CDR2 YSYEKL. Trimming left V 1 base short and J 2 bases short, with 6 bases between. The CDR3 totals 14 residues. CDR3 sequence: CASSQVLGNQPQHF. As DNA, the CDR3 is TGCGCCAGCAGCCAAGTTTTAGGCAATCAGCCCCAGCATTTT.

The rearrangement joins TRBV2 to TRBJ1-4, with D unresolved. This CDR3 comprises 13 residues. Germline lookup yields CDR1 SNHLY and CDR2 FYNNEI. Trimming shortened V by 6 bases and J by 7 bases, and 12 bases separated the two germline ends. The CDR3 DNA reads as TGTGCCAGCAGGGAGGGTCTTAGTGAAAAACTGTTTTTT. This gives the protein CASREGLSEKLFF.

This clone was detected once. The chain is built from TRBV19 and TRBJ1-4; D is undetermined. Per the germline V gene, CDR1 is LNHDA and CDR2 is SQIVND (reference sequence). V lost 2 bases to trimming and J lost 8 bases, with 12 bases between them. CDR3 length: 14 residues. The DNA for the CDR3 is TGTGCCAGTAGTATAAACTTTGTAGAGGAAAAACTGTTTTTT. Its protein is CASSINFVEEKLFF.

V and J are TRBV2 and TRBJ2-3; weak D call: TRBD1 (6 bases). CDR1 is SNHLY, CDR2 FYNNEI, per germline. This CDR3 region has 12 residues. V dropped 6 bases and J dropped 13 bases, with 17 bases sitting between them. The CDR3 sequence is CASRRLDRAEYF. CDR3 DNA sequence: TGTGCCAGCAGGCGCCTGGACAGAGCGGAGTATTTT. The whole variable domain, remainder taken from reference TRBV2 and TRBJ2-3, is EPEVTQTPSHQVTQMGQEVILRCVPISNHLYFYWYRQILGQKVEFLVSFYNNEISEKSEIFDDQFSVERPDGSNFTLKIRSTKLEDSAMYFCASRRLDRAEYFGPGTRLTVL.

This clone was detected once. This sequence joins TRBV7-9 and TRBJ2-1; D might be TRBD1 (6 bases). CDR1 and CDR2 from the germline V gene are SEHNR and FQNEAQ (reference sequence). V lost 6 bases to trimming and J lost 8 bases, with 26 bases between them. The CDR3 consists of 17 residues. CDR3 coding DNA: TGTGCCAGCAGTCCCCCTAAAGGACAGAAATTATTTGATGAGCAGTTCTTC. Amino acid sequence: CASSPPKGQKLFDEQFF.

V gene TRBV27 combines with J gene TRBJ1-2; TRBD1 is a possible D gene (6 bases). The V end lost 0 bases, the J end lost 4 bases, and 21 bases lay between the germline ends. The CDR3 runs 18 residues. Germline lookup yields CDR1 MNHEY and CDR2 SMNVEV (reference sequence). This CDR3 reads CASSLSAGASSVGYGYTF. CDR3 coding DNA: TGTGCCAGCAGTTTATCGGCGGGGGCGAGTTCTGTAGGCTATGGCTACACCTTC.